This T cell receptor beta chain originates from a study of early T cells in non-severe SARS-CoV-2 infection. With V trimmed by 4 bases and J by 6 bases, 7 bases remained unmatched. The CDR3 spans 14 residues. CDR1 and CDR2 from the germline V gene are SQVTM and ANQGSEA. TCRdb reprocessed the 5' RACE reads via MiXCR and lists one record per CDR3 protein. The profile shows 40,000 to 55,000 distinct CDR3 sequences, under 15% of them singletons. The sequence came from an adult who was a healthcare worker with PCR-confirmed SARS-CoV-2 infection or an uninfected control (not recorded which). The chain has TRBV29-1 and TRBJ2-3, with 10 bases lining up with TRBD1. The sequenced material came from whole blood. The CDR3 sequence: CSVVRQGAADTQYF. For the CDR3, the DNA is TGCAGCGTTGTTAGACAGGGGGCAGCGGATACGCAGTATTTT.